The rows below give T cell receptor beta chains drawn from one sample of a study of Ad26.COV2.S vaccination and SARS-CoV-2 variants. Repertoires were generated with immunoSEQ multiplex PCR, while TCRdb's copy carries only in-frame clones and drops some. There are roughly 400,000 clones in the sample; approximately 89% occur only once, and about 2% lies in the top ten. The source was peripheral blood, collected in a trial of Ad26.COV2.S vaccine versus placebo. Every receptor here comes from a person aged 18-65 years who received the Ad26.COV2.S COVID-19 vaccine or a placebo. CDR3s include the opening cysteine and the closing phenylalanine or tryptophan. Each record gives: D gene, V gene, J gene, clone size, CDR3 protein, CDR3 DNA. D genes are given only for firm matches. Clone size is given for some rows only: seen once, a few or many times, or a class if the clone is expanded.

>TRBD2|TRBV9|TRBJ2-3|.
CASSAWTSGRTDTQYF
TGTGCCAGCAGCGCGTGGACTAGCGGGCGCACAGATACGCAGTATTTT
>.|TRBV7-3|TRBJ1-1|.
CASSPTRNTEAFF
TGTGCCAGCAGCCCTACCAGAAACACTGAAGCTTTCTTT
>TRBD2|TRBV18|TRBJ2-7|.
CASSHGTSGRGEQYF
TGTGCCAGCTCACATGGGACTAGCGGGAGGGGAGAGCAGTACTTC
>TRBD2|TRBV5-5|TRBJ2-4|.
CASRVGLAENIQYF
TGTGCCAGCAGAGTGGGACTAGCGGAAAACATTCAGTACTTC
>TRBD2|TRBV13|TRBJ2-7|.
CASSLLLAGGPGEQYF
TGTGCCAGCAGCTTATTACTAGCGGGAGGGCCAGGCGAGCAGTACTTC
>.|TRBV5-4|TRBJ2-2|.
CASSPGLSRDTGELFF
TGTGCCAGCAGCCCGGGACTCTCTCGGGACACCGGGGAGCTGTTTTTT
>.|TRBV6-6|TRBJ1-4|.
CASSYSKGQGGGKLFF
TGTGCCAGCAGTTACTCGAAGGGCCAGGGCGGTGGAAAACTGTTTTTT
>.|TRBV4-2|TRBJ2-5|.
CASSQERYQETQYF
TGTGCCAGCAGCCAAGAACGGTACCAAGAGACCCAGTACTTC
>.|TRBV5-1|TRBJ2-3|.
CASSLGQRTDTQYF
TGCGCCAGCAGCTTAGGACAACGCACAGATACGCAGTATTTT
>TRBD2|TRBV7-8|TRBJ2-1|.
CASSWGLAGHNEQFF
TGTGCCAGCAGCTGGGGACTAGCGGGACACAATGAGCAGTTCTTC
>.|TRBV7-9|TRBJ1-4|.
CASSLPVRGEKLFF
TGTGCCAGCAGCTTACCCGTCCGGGGTGAAAAACTGTTTTTT
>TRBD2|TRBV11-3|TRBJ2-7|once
CASSPQREGTYEQYF
TGTGCCAGCAGCCCGCAGCGGGAAGGGACCTACGAGCAGTACTTC
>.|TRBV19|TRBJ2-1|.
CATGKGVAYNEQFF
TGTGCCACGGGAAAAGGAGTCGCCTACAATGAGCAGTTCTTC
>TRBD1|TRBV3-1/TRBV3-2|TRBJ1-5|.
CASSQWAPGQGNQPQHF
TGTGCCAGCAGCCAATGGGCCCCGGGACAGGGGAATCAGCCCCAGCATTTT
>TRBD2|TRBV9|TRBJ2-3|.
CASSVGLAGGRDTQYF
TGTGCCAGCAGCGTGGGACTAGCGGGAGGGCGAGATACGCAGTATTTT
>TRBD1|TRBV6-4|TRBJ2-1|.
CASSDRQGEFNEQFF
TGTGCCAGCAGTGATAGGCAGGGGGAATTCAATGAGCAGTTCTTC